This T cell receptor (beta chain) was recorded in a study of blood T cell repertoires in COVID-19. Across the whole study: Samples of COVID-19 (acute and convalescent) were obtained from the United States, Italy and Spain. Nucleic acid was either cDNA or gDNA, and it came from T cells, B-cell-depleted T cells, or PBMCs.

Study processing details: Quantification of nucleated cells was approximated via reference gene primer amplification. Clones were read by immunoSEQ multiplex PCR, and TCRdb kept only the in-frame ones, dropping some. V, J and clone size are taken as reported in that table, and D and trimming were inferred from the DNA itself. This table has 110,000 to 150,000 clones, 75% to 90% appearing once. The trim removed 4 bases at V and 6 bases at J, leaving 10 bases unmatched. The CDR3 is made up of 15 amino acids. Germline-derived CDR1 and CDR2 are SGHTS and YDEGEE. The material sequenced was peripheral blood. This receptor was obtained from a man aged 60-69 years with active or convalescent COVID-19. The chain couples TRBV5-8 to TRBJ2-3; 8 bases are a match to TRBD1. The CDR3 DNA is TGTGCCAGCAGCCAGGGGGCCGGGGTTACGGATACGCAGTATTTT. Translating it yields CASSQGAGVTDTQYF.